This T cell receptor (beta chain) stems from a study of blood T cell repertoires in COVID-19. The repertoire was sequenced with immunoSEQ multiplex PCR; TCRdb's copy has only in-frame clones and lacks some. The sample lists about 210,000 clones, around 84% seen once, with 9.5% to 15% in the top ten. This CDR3 is 15 amino acids long. The germline gives CDR1 SNHLY, CDR2 FYNNEI. J gave up 4 bases and V 5 bases, and 5 bases lay outside the gene matches. This clone was seen a few times. This clonotype was obtained from a human donor in a cohort sampled during active COVID-19. The chain uses TRBV2 and TRBJ1-4, with TRBD1 matching over 9 bases. The specimen was peripheral blood. The CDR3 region is CASSLQGADNEKLFF. The CDR3 region has the DNA TGTGCCAGCAGTCTACAGGGGGCTGATAATGAAAAACTGTTTTTT.